The clone carrying this TCR beta chain is medium-sized. Its specificity is unknown. Amplification of TCR beta used genomic DNA extracted from peripheral blood. Germline trimming cut 6 bases from V and 4 bases from J; bases unmatched to any gene: 8. The germline CDR1 and CDR2 sequences are MNHEY and SMNVEV (reference sequence). This CDR3 contains 15 residues. The data are from a study of T cell repertoires in aging, cancer and after chemotherapy. Overall study: The whole study produced a dataset of around 8.4 million TCR reads.

Points from the study as a whole: Compared with age-matched healthy donors, untreated hematological or solid cancer patients showed higher blood TCR clonality. In each cancer cohort, median generation probability increased across chemotherapy, suggesting thymic output rebounded.

TRB rearrangements spanning V, D and J were amplified using mixed TRB-A/B primers. MiXCR, run by TCRdb on the multiplex PCR reads, gives a single entry per CDR3 protein. Here the sample spans 9,000 or so distinct CDR3 sequences, about a quarter being singletons. Sequencing input: blood. This chain uses TRBV27 with TRBJ2-1; 8 positions match TRBD2. The clonotype comes from a human donor with a blood cancer. The donor label of this sample is uncertain. The CDR3 loop reads CASRWRPGGYNEQFF. For the CDR3, the DNA is TGTGCCAGCAGGTGGAGGCCGGGAGGGTACAATGAGCAGTTCTTC.